The 3 T cell receptor beta chains below all came from one sample that was sequenced in a study of CD8 T cells in ankylosing spondylitis. Using its own MiXCR run on the 5' RACE reads, TCRdb lists one record per CDR3 protein. The top ten hold around 6.5% of the sample, which has around 250,000 distinct CDR3 sequences, about 10% seen once. Specimen: blood, either unsorted or a sorted T cell fraction (not recorded which). The receptors come from a male donor with ankylosing spondylitis or in good health (not recorded which).

V gene TRBV20-1 combines with J gene TRBJ2-1; 8 nucleotides match TRBD2. Germline assignment: CDR1 DFQATT and CDR2 SNEGSKA (reference sequence). The CDR3 sequence is 16 residues long. V lost 5 bases to trimming and J lost 3 bases; unmatched junction nucleotides: 12. DNA of the CDR3: TGCAGTGCTCCCCAGCGGGAAGCGGGGGACTACAATGAGCAGTTCTTC. It specifies CSAPQREAGDYNEQFF.

The sample holds many counts of this clonotype. V is TRBV9 and J is TRBJ1-2; 8 bases agree with TRBD1. Per the germline V gene, CDR1 is SGDLS and CDR2 is YYNGEE. V was clipped by 4 bases and J by 3 bases; unmatched bases: 5. The CDR3 covers 14 residues. The CDR3 loop reads CASSTGQGDYGYTF. CDR3 nucleotides: TGTGCCAGCAGCACCGGACAGGGTGACTATGGCTACACCTTC.

This sequence joins TRBV29-1 and TRBJ2-5, with D unclear. This CDR3 has 13 residues. The V gene lost 6 bases and the J gene lost 2 bases, with 13 bases spanning the gap. CDR1 SQVTM and CDR2 ANQGSEA come from the germline V gene. As DNA, the CDR3 is TGCAGCGTCGCCCTCGACTCACAAGAGACCCAGTACTTC. Encoded protein: CSVALDSQETQYF.